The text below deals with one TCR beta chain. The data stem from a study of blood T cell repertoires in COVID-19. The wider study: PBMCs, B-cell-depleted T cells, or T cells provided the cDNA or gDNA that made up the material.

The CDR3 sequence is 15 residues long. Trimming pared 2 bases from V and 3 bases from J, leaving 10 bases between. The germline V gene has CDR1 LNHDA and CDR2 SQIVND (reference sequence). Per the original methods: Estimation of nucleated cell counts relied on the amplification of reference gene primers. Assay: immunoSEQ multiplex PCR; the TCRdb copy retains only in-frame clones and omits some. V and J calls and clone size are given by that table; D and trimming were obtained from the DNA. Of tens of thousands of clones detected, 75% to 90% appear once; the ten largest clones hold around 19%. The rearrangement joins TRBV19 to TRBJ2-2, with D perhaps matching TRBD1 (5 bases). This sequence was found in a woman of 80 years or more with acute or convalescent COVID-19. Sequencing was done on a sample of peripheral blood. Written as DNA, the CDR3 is TGTGCCAGTAGTATAAGGGGTTGGGACACCGGGGAGCTGTTTTTT. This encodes CASSIRGWDTGELFF.